One sample yielded the 25 T cell receptor beta chains listed below, sequenced in a study of T cell responses to AZD1222 COVID-19 vaccine (dated by TCRdb to the early 2020s). The time point label on this specimen signifies: about 28 days (+/-7) after the second vaccine dose. Receptors were amplified or captured by the immunoSEQ multiplex PCR assay. The table comes from immuneACCESS by way of TCRdb, which keeps in-frame sequences with V and J called. Part of the clones is missing from these tables; in studies checked, under half for an unresolved V gene and the rest for unknown reasons. This sample comprises over 110,000 clones, approximately 87% of them detected only once. The ten largest clones take up approximately 1.6% of the sample. The material was peripheral blood, obtained 28 days after the second AZD1222 dose. The source is an adult who received the AZD1222 COVID-19 vaccine.

V and J are TRBV19 and TRBJ2-5, with a weak D call TRBD1 (5 bases). The CDR3 sequence is 16 residues long. The V gene lost 6 bases and the J gene lost 2 bases, with 19 bases spanning the gap. CDR1 LNHDA and CDR2 SQIVND come from the germline V gene (reference sequence). The CDR3 sequence is CASREGAALNQETQYF. The CDR3 DNA reads as TGTGCCAGTAGGGAAGGGGCGGCGTTGAATCAAGAGACCCAGTACTTC.

The chain combines TRBV6-5 with TRBJ1-5; D is unclear. Germline CDR1 reads MNHEY; CDR2 reads SVGAGI. There are 14 residues in the CDR3. Trimming removed 8 bases at V and 6 bases at J, with 17 bases between. The CDR3 reads CASALGGERQPQHF. The DNA of the CDR3 is TGTGCCAGCGCTCTGGGTGGCGAGCGTCAGCCCCAGCATTTT.

This clone was recorded once. V gene TRBV6-5 combines with J gene TRBJ1-1; TRBD1 matches at 7 bases. Germline V CDR1 and CDR2: MNHEY, SVGAGI. After removal of 6 bases from V and 5 bases from J, the junction contained 9 bases not matched to a gene. The CDR3 has 14 amino acids. CDR3 DNA sequence: TGTGCCAGCAGGGCCGACAGGGTTCGGACTGAAGCTTTCTTT. It specifies CASRADRVRTEAFF.

The chain joins TRBV29-1 to TRBJ2-1, with 7 nucleotides matching TRBD1. This CDR3 is 15 amino acids long. Germline V gives CDR1 SQVTM, CDR2 ANQGSEA. The V gene end was trimmed by 7 bases and the J gene end by 2 bases; junction bases not matched to a gene: 11. The DNA for the CDR3 is TGCAGCGCCCGAACAGGGGCCGGGACCTACAATGAGCAGTTCTTC. This gives the protein CSARTGAGTYNEQFF.

V and J are TRBV7-2 and TRBJ2-1, with 10 bases aligning to TRBD1. CDR3 size: 15 residues. V lost 5 bases, J lost 8 bases, and 9 bases stayed unmatched. Germline CDR1 is SGHTA and CDR2 is FQGNSA. CDR3 amino acids: CASSPTGTGVYEQFF. The CDR3 DNA reads TGTGCCAGCAGCCCCACCGGGACAGGGGTTTATGAGCAGTTCTTC.

V usage is TRBV7-9 and J usage is TRBJ1-1; a possible D gene is TRBD1 (5 bases). The germline CDR1 and CDR2 sequences are SEHNR and FQNEAQ (reference sequence). The CDR3 has 16 amino acids. Trimming cost V 4 bases and J 2 bases, with 17 bases left between them. CDR3 in DNA: TGTGCCAGCAGCTCCCCCCCAGCAGGGACCAACACTGAAGCTTTCTTT. It specifies CASSSPPAGTNTEAFF.

The chain couples TRBV3-1 (or the pseudogene TRBV3-2) to TRBJ2-7, with 10 bases aligning to TRBD1. This CDR3 spans 15 amino acids. The J segment lost 3 bases and the V segment lost 2 bases, leaving 4 bases of the junction unmatched. Germline CDR1 and CDR2: LGHDT and YNNKEL (reference sequence). This CDR3 is CASSQYRTGGYEQYF. CDR3 in DNA: TGTGCCAGCAGCCAATATCGGACAGGGGGCTACGAGCAGTACTTC.

The chain combines TRBV11-2 with TRBJ2-2; tentative D call: TRBD1 (5 bases). The CDR3 contains 16 residues. With 1 base removed from V and 0 bases from J, the gap between germline ends came to 9 bases. Germline assignment: CDR1 SGHAT and CDR2 FQNNGV. The DNA of the CDR3 is TGTGCCAGCAGCTTAGCCCTAGGGGCGAACACCGGGGAGCTGTTTTTT. Amino acids: CASSLALGANTGELFF.

A single count supports this clone. The chain has TRBV6-4 and TRBJ2-1; 11 positions agree with TRBD2. Trimming cost V 5 bases and J 9 bases; bases outside gene matches: 3. The CDR3 totals 13 residues. Looked up from germline, CDR1 is MRHNA and CDR2 is SNTAGT. CDR3 DNA: TGTGCCAGCAGTCTTAGCGGGAGGGGTGAGCAGTTCTTC. Translation gives CASSLSGRGEQFF.

The rearrangement joins TRBV28 to TRBJ1-1, with D unclear. The CDR3 is 14 amino acids. V lost 5 bases, J lost 8 bases, and 18 bases lay in between. The germline V gene has CDR1 MDHEN and CDR2 SYDVKM. The CDR3 reads CASSAPGSRVEAFF. The CDR3 region has the DNA TGTGCCAGCAGTGCCCCCGGTTCGCGAGTGGAAGCTTTCTTT.

The V call is TRBV28, the J call TRBJ1-4, with D unclear. CDR3 length: 15 residues. The germline V and J ends were trimmed by 6 bases and 5 bases, with 16 bases remaining between them. Germline CDR1 is MDHEN and CDR2 is SYDVKM. The CDR3 loop is CASRRRLFGNEKLFF. In DNA form, the CDR3 reads TGTGCCAGCAGAAGGCGGTTGTTTGGGAATGAAAAACTGTTTTTT.

The chain is built from TRBV9 and TRBJ2-6; D is tentatively TRBD1 or TRBD2 (5 bases each). Germline CDR1 is SGDLS and CDR2 is YYNGEE. Trimming removed 4 bases at V and 4 bases at J, with 15 bases between. The length of the CDR3 is 16 residues. CDR3 amino acids: CASSSGPGAGANVLTF. CDR3 sequence (DNA): TGTGCCAGCAGCTCGGGGCCCGGGGCCGGGGCCAACGTCCTGACTTTC.

The J gene is TRBJ2-7, the V gene TRBV11-3; no clear D gene. Germline V gene data show CDR1 as SGHNT and CDR2 as YENEEA. The V and J ends lost 4 bases and 2 bases respectively, with 12 bases between them. This CDR3 region has 14 residues. The CDR3 is CASSSGTTPYEQYF. DNA of the CDR3: TGTGCCAGCAGCTCAGGTACTACCCCCTACGAGCAGTACTTC.

This clone was recorded once. The chain has TRBV5-5 and TRBJ1-1, with 8 bases identical to TRBD1. J was trimmed by 4 bases and V by 0 bases; bases with no gene match: 2. This CDR3 comprises 14 residues. Germline V CDR1 and CDR2: SGHKS, YYEKEE (reference sequence). The CDR3 here is CASSLAQGVTEAFF. The CDR3, as DNA: TGTGCCAGCAGCTTGGCACAGGGGGTCACTGAAGCTTTCTTT.

The genes are TRBV3-1 (or the pseudogene TRBV3-2) and TRBJ1-3; D remains unclear. The V and J ends lost 6 bases and 8 bases respectively, with 11 bases between them. The CDR3 totals 12 residues. The germline V gene encodes CDR1 LGHDT and CDR2 YNNKEL (reference sequence). CDR3 nucleotide sequence: TGTGCCAGCAGTCTAAGGTTGGACACCATATATTTT. Translation gives CASSLRLDTIYF.

V gene TRBV19 combines with J gene TRBJ2-1; D is unclear. Germline CDR1 reads LNHDA; CDR2 reads SQIVND (reference sequence). V was trimmed by 5 bases and J by 5 bases, leaving 13 bases between them. The CDR3 totals 14 residues. CDR3: CASSERDADNEQFF. Written as DNA, the CDR3 is TGTGCCAGTAGTGAACGTGATGCGGACAATGAGCAGTTCTTC.

This chain joins TRBV11-2 and TRBJ1-6, with D unresolved. The CDR3 spans 14 residues. In germline, CDR1 is SGHAT, CDR2 FQNNGV. Trimming pared 1 base from V and 1 base from J, leaving 2 bases between. CDR3 DNA sequence: TGTGCCAGCAGCTTAGGGTCCTATAATTCACCCCTCCACTTT. This codes for CASSLGSYNSPLHF.

V and J are TRBV21-1 and TRBJ2-7. TRBV21-1 is a pseudogene. This CDR3 has 15 residues. The CDR3 protein is CASSKSRRGAYEQYF. CDR3 sequence (DNA): TGTGCCAGCAGCAAAAGCCGTAGGGGAGCCTACGAGCAGTACTTC.

This chain links TRBV30 with TRBJ2-4; 11 positions match TRBD2. Germline CDR1 and CDR2: GTSNPN and SVGIG (reference sequence). V trimming: 2 bases; J trimming: 0 bases; junction bases outside the gene matches: 6. The CDR3 totals 17 residues. The CDR3, as DNA: TGTGCCTGGAGTACCCTAGCGGGGGGCCTAGCCAAAAACATTCAGTACTTC. It encodes CAWSTLAGGLAKNIQYF.

This CDR3 is CASSVYDGTHQETQYF. The CDR3, as DNA: TGTGCCAGCAGTGTATATGACGGGACGCACCAAGAGACCCAGTACTTC. The chain combines TRBV6-1 with TRBJ2-5, with D perhaps TRBD1 or TRBD2 (5 bases each). Germline V CDR1 and CDR2: MNHNS, SASEGT. The length of the CDR3 is 16 residues. V lost 4 bases and J lost 0, with 15 bases in between.

J is TRBJ1-5 and V is TRBV19; 9 bases match TRBD1. Germline assignment: CDR1 LNHDA and CDR2 SQIVND (reference sequence). J gave up 3 bases and V 4 bases, and 4 bases lay outside the gene matches. The CDR3 extends over 15 amino acids. The CDR3 loop reads CASSTGTGYNQPQHF. CDR3 in DNA: TGTGCCAGTAGTACCGGGACAGGGTACAATCAGCCCCAGCATTTT.

This chain joins TRBV19 and TRBJ1-6; D unclear. V was shortened by 3 bases and J by 8 bases, with 11 bases between the two germline ends. The V gene's germline CDR1 is LNHDA and CDR2 SQIVND (reference sequence). The CDR3 loop spans 14 amino acids. The CDR3 DNA is TGTGCCAGTAGTATTTCCTACAGCGATTCACCCCTCCACTTT. Its protein is CASSISYSDSPLHF.

This clone was picked up a small number of times. The chain couples TRBV12-2 to TRBJ1-1; TRBD1 is taken as the D call from the table, unchecked against the DNA. TRBV12-2 corresponds to a pseudogene. This CDR3 spans 16 amino acids. The CDR3 protein is CASRADRALMNTEAFF. The CDR3 DNA is TGTGCAAGTCGCGCGGACAGGGCATTAATGAACACTGAAGCTTTCTTT.

The chain joins TRBV30 to TRBJ1-5; maybe TRBD1 (5 bases). The CDR3 loop spans 16 amino acids. V lost 0 bases, J lost 2 bases, and 14 bases lay in between. CDR1 is GTSNPN and CDR2 is SVGIG in the germline V gene (reference sequence). CDR3 sequence (DNA): TGTGCCTGGAGTGTCCCTTTCGGGGGGGGCAATCAGCCCCAGCATTTT. Amino acids: CAWSVPFGGGNQPQHF.

The J gene is TRBJ2-1, the V gene TRBV9; D not certain. Trimming took 1 base from V and 0 from J, leaving 11 bases between them. The length of the CDR3 is 16 residues. Germline lookup yields CDR1 SGDLS and CDR2 YYNGEE. The CDR3 DNA follows: TGTGCCAGCAGCGTATCTTCTCTACTCTCCTACAATGAGCAGTTCTTC. Amino acids: CASSVSSLLSYNEQFF.